Given below is one T cell receptor (beta chain) in context. Its antigen is not identified. The CDR3 has 18 residues. V was clipped by 3 bases and J by 0 bases; unmatched bases: 7. CDR1 and CDR2 (germline): SGDLS, YYNGEE. This sample was taken from a study of T cell repertoires in cytomegalovirus infection. Study-wide background: Evidence of both CMV infection and a matching HLA type came from public TCR beta signatures. Overall study findings and caveats: The ex vivo response was dominated by HLA-C-restricted CMV-specific TCR beta clonotypes. Adding up the frequency of public TCR beta families identified people who carried CMV plus the relevant HLA.

Via MiXCR, TCRdb re-called the reads, giving one row per CDR3 protein. The table shows 750,000 to 900,000 distinct CDR3 sequences, with approximately 32% occurring only once. The chain joins TRBV9 to TRBJ2-1; TRBD2 aligns across 12 bases. This clonotype was obtained from a human donor in good health (CMV status not recorded). Some clones in this sample may be carry-over from other donors' samples. The sample here was cultured CD8+ T cells from PBMCs, taken from culture after CMV antigen stimulation. This CDR3 is CASSAPLAGGSSYNEQFF. As DNA, the CDR3 is TGTGCCAGCAGCGCCCCCCTAGCGGGGGGGAGCTCCTACAATGAGCAGTTCTTC.